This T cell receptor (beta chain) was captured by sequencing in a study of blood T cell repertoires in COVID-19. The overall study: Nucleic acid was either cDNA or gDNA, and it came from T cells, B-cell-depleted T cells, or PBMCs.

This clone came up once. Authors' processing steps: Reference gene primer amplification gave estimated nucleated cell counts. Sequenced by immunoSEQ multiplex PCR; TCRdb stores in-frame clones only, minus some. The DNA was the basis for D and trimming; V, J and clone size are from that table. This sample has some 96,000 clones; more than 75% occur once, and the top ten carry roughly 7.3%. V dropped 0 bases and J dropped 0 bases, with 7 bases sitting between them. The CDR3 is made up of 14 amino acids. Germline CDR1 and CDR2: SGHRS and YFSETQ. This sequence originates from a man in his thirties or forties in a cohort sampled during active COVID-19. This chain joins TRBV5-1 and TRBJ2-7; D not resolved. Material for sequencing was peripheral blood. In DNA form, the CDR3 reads TGCGCCAGCAGCTTGGAACAGATCTCCTACGAGCAGTACTTC. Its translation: CASSLEQISYEQYF.